This entry is about one T cell receptor (beta chain). Which antigen it targets is not known. Base-call qualities are not available, and no considerably larger clone is one nucleotide away. Here V drops 0 bases and J drops 2 bases, and the junction holds 6 bases not matched to any gene. The CDR3 runs 16 residues from the cysteine to the phenylalanine. CDR3 DNA only is kept here, 48 bases in frame from base 1. In the germline V gene (reference sequence), CDR1 corresponds to SGHNT and CDR2 to YYREEE. The cohort comprised more than 550 healthy bone marrow donors. All cohort members were sampled while nominally healthy, although unrecorded immune exposures were likely present. The donor tested CMV seropositive and was one of the 289 seropositive cohort members. Each donor provided a peripheral blood sample, and peripheral blood mononuclear cells were used for TCR beta sequencing. The Qiagen DNeasy Blood Extraction Kit was used to extract genomic DNA from the blood cell samples.

The sample comes from a study of cytomegalovirus exposure and HLA in healthy donors (dated by TCRdb to about 2017). Study-wide context: An earlier analysis of around 600 of the donors reported 250 to 350 Gb of sequence data and 117 million unique TCR beta sequences from around 200 million T cells. Roughly 300 gigabases of sequencing data and roughly 80 million unique TCR sequences made up an early release that covered approximately 620 HLA-typed donors. Of the roughly 400 genotyped donors, about 80% fell in the genetic ancestry cluster associated with self-reported Caucasian donors. The study was designed to test whether signatures of past pathogen exposure could be identified by cataloging public T cell receptors. Using immunosequencing, the study profiled T cell repertoires from fewer than 850 subjects and related those repertoires to cytomegalovirus serostatus. In addition to the first cohort of 666 subjects, a separate validation cohort of 120 different subjects was used. To predict cytomegalovirus infection status, the study brought together high-throughput TCR immunosequencing, statistical association of individual TCRs with disease status, and machine learning. A later analysis re-analyzed previously published TCR beta repertoires from roughly 690 donors and added high-resolution HLA genotyping to study TCR occurrence patterns. The later analysis used no new phenotypic data to find candidate immune exposures, relying instead on TCR beta sequences and their occurrence across donors. An earlier analysis of approximately 640 of the donors applied high-throughput TCR beta sequencing to assess whether each TCR beta V gene segment acted as functional or pseudogenic. Alongside the repertoire data, information on donor age, sex, ethnicity and CMV serostatus was compiled. Genome-wide SNP genotypes for about 55% of the 666 donors were used in a later genetic analysis, which treated that subset as a discovery cohort. Every discovery cohort repertoire had been produced on one sequencing platform. Both class I and class II loci were covered by HLA typing, at four-digit resolution. The number of donors typed differed by locus, with about 620-630 for A, B, C, DRB1 and DQB1, approximately 500 for DQA1, approximately 580 for DPA1, and around 460 for DPB1. Because of strong linkage in the cohort, a few DR-DQ haplotypes were treated as single units for association and clustering. Among about 410 genotyped donors of the cohort, an average of approximately 240,000 unique TCR beta nucleotide sequences was sequenced per donor, of which about 18% were non-productive. Overall study outcomes, separate from this receptor: The presence/absence analyses assumed that sequencing depth was roughly uniform across donors, and that assumption may not be true. According to a later genetic analysis, donors in an Asian-associated ancestry cluster had fewer N-insertions in productive TCRs than the roughly 700-donor mean. The sequencing pipeline was judged likely to have produced a cluster of highly shared sequence variants as a technical artifact. V-gene and J-gene trimming of TCR beta chains was associated with a missense DCLRE1C variant in a later genetic analysis, and the association was replicated in an independent cohort. In this cohort, only TCR beta chains were sequenced, and detectable features were limited by the absence of alpha or paired-chain data. A later analysis found that most CMV-associated TCR beta chains appeared HLA-restricted, with HLA associations seemingly driven largely by CMV exposure. The 87-base-pair reads could not distinguish some IMGT-functional V segments, including TRBV6-2 and TRBV6-3, so those segments were excluded. The study listed 150 to 200 TCR beta chains as associated with cytomegalovirus. A later analysis found that HLA-associated TCR beta chains were more clonally expanded and had lower generation probabilities than equally common non-associated chains. Assigning TCR associations to individual alleles was difficult when HLA alleles, especially DR and DQ, strongly co-occurred. In an earlier analysis of around 500 of the donors, most TCR beta V segments appeared in productive rearrangements about 87% or about 30% of the time, broadly matching IMGT annotations. Most TCR sequences were observed very rarely across donors, whereas some public TCRs were present in many individuals. Because some donors lacked HLA typing at each locus, the association tests relied only on the typed subset. For the cohort, immune exposure information was limited to CMV serostatus. In vitro tests confirmed that a few of the cytomegalovirus-associated TCR beta chains recognize cytomegalovirus antigens. Because counts were too low, around 17 rarely observed V segments, including chromosome 9 orphons, were left out of the earlier analysis of over 550 of the donors. Linkage disequilibrium might explain the correlated functional status among segregating V segments, but an unknown experimental factor could not be excluded. In a later analysis, TCR association rates were found to vary across HLA loci, with the most associated TCRs seen for DRB1 alleles and the fewest for HLA-C alleles. In a later analysis, some 18,000 TCR beta sequences were associated with specific HLA alleles at a false discovery rate of 0.05. Cytomegalovirus status was reported to be diagnosed by the classifier with high specificity and sensitivity in both the original and validation cohorts. A further reported finding was that TCR beta sequences accurately predicted the HLA-A and HLA-B alleles for most subjects in the first cohort. According to a later analysis, parvovirus B19, influenza, CMV and Epstein-Barr virus appeared linked to several top co-occurrence clusters. It was suggested by the authors that the approach could potentially be generalized to other disease states and immunological phenotypes.

The method behind the library was the immunoSEQ multiplex PCR assay. For the multiplex PCR, a mixture combining 60 forward primers for TCR Vbeta segments and 13 reverse primers for TCR Jbeta segments was used. The CDR3 region of rearranged TCR beta genes was amplified from genomic DNA with a multiplex PCR assay. On the Illumina HiSeq System, the amplified TCR beta libraries were sequenced as 87-base-pair reads. The original pipeline was this. In a later analysis, some 80 million unique TCR beta chains were counted across the approximately 620 repertoires, and approximately 9.9 million of these chains were shared by at least two donors. Raw reads were error-corrected and collapsed into unique sequences by a nearest-neighbor algorithm in which closely related sequences were merged to remove PCR and sequencing errors. CDR3 sequences were aligned to IMGT reference sequences to assign V, D and J gene segments. For a sequence to be retained, a match of at least six nucleotides was required to both a V gene segment and a J gene segment. A rearrangement counted as productive if the CDR3 had no stop codons and remained in frame with V and J, and every other rearrangement counted as non-productive. Following IMGT convention, CDR3 was defined as the stretch from the second conserved V-encoded cysteine to the conserved J-encoded phenylalanine. The earlier analysis of roughly 590 of the donors excluded any sequence lacking an unambiguous match to a single V gene segment. An earlier analysis of several hundred of the donors called V segments functional above 56.7% productive rearrangements and segregating when the between-donor standard deviation exceeded 5%. A statistical classification framework was built for diagnosing cytomegalovirus status from the catalog of TCR beta chain sequences. A later analysis assigned V and J genes by comparing TCR nucleotide sequences with IMGT/GENE-DB human TR gene sequences. In a later analysis, CDR3 sequences and most-parsimonious VDJ recombination scenarios were assigned using the TCRdist pipeline. A later analysis defined each TCR beta chain by its CDR3 amino acid sequence plus V-gene family, and excluded reads lacking a unique V-gene family. A later analysis removed several hundred highly shared, low-generation-probability nucleotide sequences to deal with suspected cross-contamination and a sequencing artifact. In a later analysis, a clonal expansion index for each public chain was calculated from normalized within-repertoire ranks of inferred template counts. In a later analysis, generation probabilities were computed using a VDJ recombination model fitted to out-of-frame rearrangements, and the results were checked against IGoR. In a later analysis, TCR-TCR, TCR-HLA and TCR-CMV co-occurrence was scored with hypergeometric tests, and a repertoire-size bias correction was applied to TCR pairs. In a later analysis, false discovery rates were estimated by permuting HLA or CMV assignments 20 times. In a later analysis, co-occurring TCRs were grouped with DBSCAN, and TCRdist sequence similarity was added when clustering was performed within HLA-allele-positive subsets. Co-occurrence clustering excluded repertoires with fewer than 30,000 or more than 120,000 public chains, plus five with anomalous nucleotide sharing. The immuneACCESS repertoire file appears here via TCRdb, limited to in-frame rearrangements. These files lack a portion of the clones; in checked studies, under half of the deficit traces to unresolved V genes, and the cause of the others is not known. V and J calls and clone size are copied from that table; D and trimming were computed from the DNA. This sample lists about 150,000 clones; 73% were detected once. 5% to 5.5% of the sample lies in the top ten.

The sequence was obtained from a young woman in good health and CMV-seropositive. Sequenced sample: PBMCs. The chain was built from TRBV5-4 and TRBJ2-5, with 8 bases aligning to TRBD1. The nucleotide sequence is given as TGTGCCAGCAGCTTGGGGAGGACAGGGCCTCAAGAGACCCAGTACTTC. This gives the protein CASSLGRTGPQETQYF.